This TCR beta chain derives from a study of blood T cells in healthy people across ages. Study-wide results and caveats: CMV status of donors was unknown, possibly confounding expanded clonotype changes.

Each individual donor underwent a draw of 8 to 10 milliliters of peripheral blood. In each sample, at least 7 million PBMCs were isolated. The use of a sample-barcoded 5' primer and a J-beta primer mix characterized a second PCR of about 6 to 12 cycles. Each cDNA molecule, via a template-switch adaptor with 12 random nucleotides, was tagged. TCRdb called the 5' RACE reads again in MiXCR, with one record for every CDR3 protein. The top ten hold about 27% of the sample, which has 800,000 or so distinct CDR3 sequences, approximately 65% seen once. Of note for this clonotype: Antigen unknown.

What was sequenced was blood. The receptor was derived from a man aged 30-40 years in good health.

The CDR3 coding sequence is TGTGCCAGCAGCCAAGATGGGACGGAAAACTATGGCTACACCTTC. Its protein product is CASSQDGTENYGYTF. The chain joins TRBV3-1 to TRBJ1-2; a possible D gene is TRBD1 (5 bases). Germline lookup yields CDR1 LGHDT and CDR2 YNNKEL (reference sequence). With 0 bases removed from V and 2 bases from J, the gap between germline ends came to 10 bases. There are 15 residues in the CDR3.